One sample yielded the 18 T cell receptor beta chains listed below, sequenced in a study of HIV-infected children after antiretroviral therapy interruption. Unique molecular identifiers were included in an RNA-based 3' RACE TCR library. MiXCR, run by TCRdb on the 3' RACE reads, gives a single entry per CDR3 protein. The table includes about 89,000 distinct CDR3 sequences, 6.9% detected once. Treatment of the sample: PENTA 11 planned treatment interruption arm or continuous ART arm. This sample comprised CD45RA+ CD4+ T cells from PBMCs, pooled from several time points, obtained from a donor given antiretroviral therapy, either interrupted or continuous. The subset is: naive CD4+ CD45RA+ CD45RO- T cells. Receptor source: a pool of human donors with HIV.

This clonotype has a count of ten or more. The V and J genes are TRBV30 and TRBJ2-1; 7 nucleotides agree with TRBD1. V shed 3 bases, J shed 5 bases, and the junction held 10 bases outside the gene matches. CDR1 is GTSNPN, CDR2 SVGIG, per germline (reference sequence). This CDR3 has 15 amino acids. The CDR3 DNA reads as TGTGCCTGGAGCCACCCGGGACAGAAGAACAATGAGCAGTTCTTC. It codes for CAWSHPGQKNNEQFF.

The chain employs TRBV19 and TRBJ1-4, with 9 bases identical to TRBD1. After removal of 5 bases from V and 8 bases from J, the junction contained 12 bases not matched to a gene. The CDR3 loop spans 16 amino acids. CDR1 and CDR2 from the germline V gene are LNHDA and SQIVND (reference sequence). The CDR3 sequence: CASSPRLTGGKEKLFF. In nucleotides, the CDR3 is TGTGCCAGTAGTCCCAGACTGACAGGGGGAAAGGAAAAACTGTTTTTT.

At least ten counts were recorded for this clonotype. The V gene is TRBV30, the J gene TRBJ2-7; a possible D gene is TRBD2 (5 bases). The CDR3 sequence is 11 residues long. The germline gives CDR1 GTSNPN, CDR2 SVGIG (reference sequence). V lost 0 bases, J lost 7 bases, and 7 bases lay in between. The CDR3 sequence: CAWSVAAEQYF. The CDR3 DNA reads as TGTGCCTGGAGTGTAGCGGCAGAGCAGTACTTC.

Many counts were recorded for this clonotype. The chain is built from TRBV7-2 and TRBJ1-5, with 7 bases aligning to TRBD1. V lost 5 bases and J lost 0; bases outside the gene matches: 4. CDR3 length equals 15 residues. Germline CDR1 is SGHTA and CDR2 is FQGNSA. The DNA of the CDR3 is TGTGCCAGCAGCCCCGGGGACAGTAGCAATCAGCCCCAGCATTTT. Translating gives CASSPGDSSNQPQHF.

This clonotype appeared many times. V usage is TRBV12-5 and J usage is TRBJ2-1, with D perhaps matching TRBD2 (5 bases). V gave up 8 bases and J gave up 9 bases, with 17 bases separating them. This CDR3 is built from 13 residues. Germline CDR1 LGHNT, CDR2 FRNRAP. As DNA, the CDR3 is TGTGCTAGTTGCGTATTGCACGGAGGTGAGCAGTTCTTC. It yields the protein CASCVLHGGEQFF.

This clonotype was observed at least ten times. The chain recombines TRBV28 with TRBJ1-4, with D hard to call. Per the germline V gene, CDR1 is MDHEN and CDR2 is SYDVKM. This CDR3 is built from 15 residues. The V and J ends lost 6 bases and 8 bases respectively, with 19 bases between them. CDR3 DNA: TGTGCCAGCAGACTCGGCCCCACCCCGGGGGAAAAACTGTTTTTT. Its protein is CASRLGPTPGEKLFF.

This clonotype appeared many times. The chain employs TRBV5-1 and TRBJ1-6; D may be TRBD1 (5 bases). With 7 bases removed from V and 8 bases from J, the gap between germline ends came to 10 bases. The CDR3 spans 12 residues. Germline CDR1 is SGHRS and CDR2 is YFSETQ. CDR3 sequence (DNA): TGCGCCAGCTCGACGGGGGATTCACCCCTCCACTTT. Translating gives CASSTGDSPLHF.

This clonotype was found many times. The chain couples TRBV7-2 to TRBJ1-1, with D possibly being TRBD1 (6 bases). The germline gives CDR1 SGHTA, CDR2 FQGNSA. Trimming removed 5 bases at V and 4 bases at J, with 17 bases between. The CDR3 covers 15 residues. In DNA form, the CDR3 reads TGTGCCAGCAGCATGAGGACAGTCGCGGGCACTGAAGCTTTCTTT. This gives the protein CASSMRTVAGTEAFF.

This clonotype was recorded many times. J is TRBJ2-5 and V is TRBV5-1; maybe TRBD2 (6 bases). The germline V and J ends were trimmed by 0 bases and 0 bases, with 9 bases remaining between them. CDR1 and CDR2 (germline): SGHRS, YFSETQ. This CDR3 has 15 amino acids. The CDR3 DNA is TGCGCCAGCAGCTTGGCCCGGGAGTACCAAGAGACCCAGTACTTC. It codes for CASSLAREYQETQYF.

This clonotype was observed a few times. This chain links TRBV14 with TRBJ2-3, with TRBD2 matching over 7 bases. The CDR3 totals 16 residues. Trimming at V came to 3 bases and at J to 0 bases, leaving 6 bases not matched to a gene. The germline gives CDR1 SGHDN, CDR2 FVKESK. Here the CDR3 DNA reads TGTGCCAGCAGCCAGGAGGGACTACTTAGCACAGATACGCAGTATTTT. Amino acid sequence: CASSQEGLLSTDTQYF. Full variable domain (missing parts from reference TRBV14 and TRBJ2-3): EAGVTQFPSHSVIEKGQTVTLRCDPISGHDNLYWYRRVMGKEIKFLLHFVKESKQDESGMPNNRFLAERTGGTYSTLKVQPAELEDSGVYFCASSQEGLLSTDTQYFGPGTRLTVL.

This clonotype was recorded at least ten times. V and J are TRBV14 and TRBJ2-2, with 10 bases aligning to TRBD2. Losses at the gene ends were 2 bases for V and 2 bases for J; bases not matched to a gene: 5. Germline V gene lookup returns CDR1 SGHDN and CDR2 FVKESK. The CDR3 runs 17 residues. The DNA of the CDR3 is TGTGCCAGCAGCCAACAGCGGGGGGGCCTTAACACCGGGGAGCTGTTTTTT. It yields the protein CASSQQRGGLNTGELFF.

This clonotype was seen many times. The genes are TRBV6-5 and TRBJ1-6; unclear D gene. Trimming cost V 7 bases and J 6 bases, with 10 bases left between them. Germline V CDR1 and CDR2: MNHEY, SVGAGI. This CDR3 is 13 amino acids long. CDR3 sequence: CASTKTLNSPLHF. CDR3 sequence (DNA): TGTGCCAGCACCAAAACCCTTAATTCACCCCTCCACTTT.

This clonotype has ten or more counts. As DNA, the CDR3 is TGTGCCAGCAGGAGAGGGAACACAGATACGCAGTATTTT. It codes for CASRRGNTDTQYF. The rearrangement uses TRBV6-1 and TRBJ2-3; D might be TRBD2 (5 bases). Germline lookup yields CDR1 MNHNS and CDR2 SASEGT. The germline V and J ends were trimmed by 6 bases and 2 bases, with 9 bases remaining between them. This CDR3 is built from 13 residues.

V and J are TRBV12-5 and TRBJ1-1, with 9 bases identical to TRBD1. J was trimmed by 0 bases and V by 5 bases; bases with no gene match: 7. The germline gives CDR1 LGHNT, CDR2 FRNRAP. The CDR3 loop spans 16 amino acids. The CDR3 here is CASGTTTGGVNTEAFF. The CDR3 DNA reads TGTGCTAGTGGTACGACGACAGGGGGGGTGAACACTGAAGCTTTCTTT.

The DNA for the CDR3 is TGTGCCAGCAGACTAGCGACCCGCGGGGAGCTGTTTTTT. This codes for CASRLATRGELFF. The rearrangement joins TRBV7-2 to TRBJ2-2; 7 bases agree with TRBD2. V trimming: 6 bases; J trimming: 7 bases; junction bases outside the gene matches: 5. Germline V gene data show CDR1 as SGHTA and CDR2 as FQGNSA. The CDR3 has 13 amino acids.

The chain carries TRBV20-1 and TRBJ1-1; possible D gene TRBD1, 5 bases. Per germline, CDR1 DFQATT and CDR2 SNEGSKA (reference sequence). Between the trimmed V and J ends, which lost 6 bases and 1 base, there was a span of 18 bases. This CDR3 spans 15 amino acids. The CDR3 reads CSAGLLSSWNTEAFF. CDR3 DNA: TGCAGTGCGGGGCTCCTCTCCTCCTGGAACACTGAAGCTTTCTTT.

With respect to this clonotype: A much larger clone lies one base from this, so it may be a read error. The chain links TRBV12-3 or TRBV12-4 to TRBJ2-3; D is uncertain. V was clipped by 4 bases and J by 2 bases, with 19 bases between them. CDR3 length: 17 amino acids. CDR3 sequence reads: CASSSIGPKSSTDTQYF. For the CDR3, the DNA is TGTGCCAGCAGTTCGATCGGGCCCAAGTCTTCCACAGATACGCAGTATTTT.

Many counts were recorded for this clonotype. The chain is built from TRBV27 and TRBJ2-1; a possible D gene is TRBD2 (6 bases). The CDR3 extends over 15 amino acids. Germline V CDR1 and CDR2: MNHEY, SMNVEV (reference sequence). Trimming cost V 3 bases and J 8 bases, with 17 bases left between them. CDR3 coding DNA: TGTGCCAGCAGTTTCAACCGGGCCCGCGGGGATGAGCAGTTCTTC. Its protein product is CASSFNRARGDEQFF.